The present T cell receptor beta chain was sequenced within a study of T cells in Graves' hyperthyroidism and ophthalmopathy (dated by TCRdb to 2018 to 2020). With regard to the full study: Peripheral blood was collected at initial diagnosis, before any treatment. A discovery cohort of about a hundred patients, approximately 45 with Graves' ophthalmopathy and about 60 with stable Graves' hyperthyroidism, was used to find distinguishing TCR V-J signatures. An independent validation cohort of under 20 hyperthyroidism patients and 17 patients who later progressed to ophthalmopathy tested prospective prediction of ophthalmopathy. The 100 or so discovery patients were divided at random into training and test sets in a 7:3 ratio. In roughly six Graves' hyperthyroidism patients, the study also compared T-cell repertoires from thyroid tissue with T-cell repertoires from blood. Following sampling, methimazole starting at 30 mg daily was given to hyperthyroidism patients, and high-dose intravenous methylprednisolone was given to ophthalmopathy patients. The paper describes TCR Vbeta CDR3 sequencing of about 140 peripheral blood samples, made up of about 40 ophthalmopathy patients, over 70 hyperthyroidism patients and 17 progressor patients. What the authors observed across the whole study: Most expanded thyroid clonotypes (frequency above 0.001) were also detected in blood, a finding suggesting that blood repertoires may reflect thyroid immune responses. In validation, progression to ophthalmopathy was predicted by the model with nearly 71% sensitivity and 72% to 85% specificity, a median of 6.5 months before onset. A model built on a 13 V-J signature distinguished ophthalmopathy from stable hyperthyroidism, reaching 85% to 90% sensitivity and around 82% specificity in cross-validation and 80%/75% in testing. Sample size was not statistically predetermined, and blinding of investigators to group allocation was not performed.

Trimming removed 2 bases from V and 0 bases from J, leaving 10 bases between the germline ends. The germline V gene specifies MNHEY as CDR1 and SVGAGI as CDR2. The CDR3 goes from the cysteine to the phenylalanine over 15 residues. Only CDR3 DNA remains: 45 bases, in frame from the first base. The TCR beta CDR3 regions were amplified from the RNA transcripts. For the first round of RT-PCR on the TCR CDR3, the HTBI primer set was used together with the Qiagen OneStep RT-PCR kit. Libraries were constructed in a second round of multiplex PCR, after which size selection and purification were performed. Libraries were sequenced paired-end with 100 bp reads on an Illumina HiSeq2000. From the authors' description of their analysis: SOAPnuke was used to process the raw data, removing reads that contained adapters or uncalled bases, had a mean Phred below 15, or lacked an exact match to the constant primer or identifier. COPE v1.2.5 was used to merge the high-quality paired reads, and each unique nucleotide sequence was defined as a clonotype. MiTCR v1.1 was used to align clonotypes to the IMGT TRBV, TRBD and TRBJ reference segments. The analysis was restricted to V-J combinations with a frequency above 0.0001, which together covered about 99% of the repertoires. The TCS score was defined as the ratio of F50 (clonal expansion) to E x V (chaos), calculated using BLOSUM62-based TCRdist between CDR3 peptides within each V-J. Welch's t-statistics and random forest reduced around 520 V-J features to fewer than 15, which were used in a naive Bayes classifier (R e1071). TCRdb reprocessed the public reads (quality trimming at Q25 with fastp, clone calling with MiXCR) and kept in-frame beta chains. Each entry is one CDR3 protein sequence, shown with its most common DNA and genes. TCRdb's processing, not the authors', yielded these V and J calls. The sample data list about 480,000 distinct CDR3 sequences, and approximately 23% of these were observed just once. 45% to 55% of the sample comes from the top ten.

Ophthalmopathy patients had moderately to severely active disease, with a Clinical Activity Score of 3 or more, a NOSPECS grade of 4 or more, and a disease duration of less than 3 months. Exclusion was applied to patients with uncontrolled infections, other autoimmune diseases, pregnancy or lactation. Diagnoses were established on the basis of clinical symptoms, serum thyroxine and TRAb, thyroid ultrasound, and orbital computed tomography. PBMCs were isolated from approximately 10 ml of fresh peripheral blood by Ficoll-Paque density gradient centrifugation. Total RNA was extracted with Trizol reagent, and quality was checked on an Agilent 2100 Bioanalyzer. The sample holds many counts of this clonotype. Its antigen is not yet known. No clone much larger than this one lies a single base away; base qualities are absent.

The chain is made from TRBV6-5 and TRBJ1-1, with no D gene named confidently. This clonotype was sampled from a woman in her seventies with Graves' ophthalmopathy. What was sequenced was blood. CDR3 region: CASSYDRGVNTEAFF. The nucleotide sequence is given as TGTGCCAGCAGTTACGATCGGGGAGTGAACACTGAAGCTTTCTTT.